Following are 30 T cell receptor beta chains from one sample sequenced in a study of regulatory T cells in long-lasting Graves disease. The time point: newly diagnosed GD, antithyroid drugs for less than 3 months. After RNA was extracted from PBMCs, the TCR library was made from it. The TCR beta library used iRepertoire HTBI primers with Arm-PCR amplification of CDR3. Using its own MiXCR run on the multiplex PCR reads, TCRdb lists one record per CDR3 protein. Found here are 500,000 or so distinct CDR3 sequences, roughly 15% of them singletons; the top ten hold approximately 19%. The sample was also linked to a second study, of T cells in Graves' hyperthyroidism and ophthalmopathy.

Sequenced here: peripheral blood mononuclear cells (PBMCs), sampled at new diagnosis, from a patient treated with antithyroid drugs. The origin of the receptors is a woman between 50 and 59 years old with Graves disease.

The CDR3 region has the DNA TGTGCCAGCTGCCGACTAGCGGGAGGTCAGGCACACTACGAGCAGTACTTC. Translated: CASCRLAGGQAHYEQYF. V usage is TRBV28 and J usage is TRBJ2-7, with 13 bases aligning to TRBD2. Germline-derived CDR1 and CDR2 are MDHEN and SYDVKM. Germline trimming cut 8 bases from V and 3 bases from J; bases unmatched to any gene: 13. The CDR3 is made up of 17 amino acids.

The table lists this clonotype with many counts. This chain uses TRBV12-3 or TRBV12-4 with TRBJ2-3; 10 positions match TRBD2. The V segment lost 7 bases and the J segment 0 bases; nucleotides outside the gene matches: 16. The CDR3 totals 19 residues. CDR3 region: CASNQGGLADLSSTDTQYF. The CDR3 coding sequence is TGTGCCAGCAACCAGGGAGGACTAGCGGACCTGTCTAGCACAGATACGCAGTATTTT.

The chain has TRBV28 and TRBJ2-1, with 9 bases aligning to TRBD1. Losses at the gene ends were 5 bases for V and 6 bases for J; bases not matched to a gene: 11. Germline CDR1 is MDHEN and CDR2 is SYDVKM. The CDR3 spans 16 residues. The CDR3 bases are TGTGCCAGCAGTCGCCGTTCCGGGACAGGGCCCAATGAGCAGTTCTTC. As protein: CASSRRSGTGPNEQFF.

This clonotype was found many times. This chain joins TRBV27 and TRBJ1-5; D unclear. This CDR3 comprises 15 residues. Germline V gene sequence: CDR1 MNHEY, CDR2 SMNVEV (reference sequence). The V end was cut by 3 bases, the J end by 2 bases, with 11 bases between. CDR3 residues: CASSFEGKGNQPQHF. The CDR3 DNA reads as TGTGCCAGCAGTTTTGAGGGAAAGGGCAATCAGCCCCAGCATTTT.

Ten or more counts support this clonotype. This chain uses TRBV3-1 with TRBJ2-1; TRBD2 matches at 7 bases. V was clipped by 0 bases and J by 9 bases; unmatched bases: 2. The CDR3 totals 13 residues. Germline V gene lookup returns CDR1 LGHDT and CDR2 YNNKEL (reference sequence). The DNA of the CDR3 is TGTGCCAGCAGCCAAGATTGGGGGGGTGAGCAGTTCTTC. Its translation: CASSQDWGGEQFF.

This clonotype was counted ten times or more. The chain recombines TRBV18 with TRBJ2-1, with a tentative D call TRBD1 (6 bases). The V and J ends lost 3 bases and 6 bases respectively, with 15 bases between them. The CDR3 is 15 amino acids. Per germline, CDR1 KGHSH and CDR2 LQKENI. The chain's CDR3 is CASSPGASVSNEQFF. Written as DNA, the CDR3 is TGTGCCAGCTCACCGGGGGCTTCCGTTAGCAATGAGCAGTTCTTC.

This clonotype was seen ten or more times. This sequence joins TRBV30 and TRBJ2-1; D uncertain. The V and J ends lost 2 bases and 4 bases respectively, with 12 bases between them. The CDR3 has 14 amino acids. Germline V gives CDR1 GTSNPN, CDR2 SVGIG (reference sequence). CDR3 DNA sequence: TGTGCCTGGAGTCCACCGGGCCTGTACAATGAGCAGTTCTTC. This encodes CAWSPPGLYNEQFF.

The rearrangement joins TRBV5-1 to TRBJ2-1, with D possibly TRBD2 on 6 matching bases. The germline V gene encodes CDR1 SGHRS and CDR2 YFSETQ. Trimming left V 0 bases short and J 0 bases short, with 16 bases between. The CDR3 runs to 18 residues. The CDR3 loop is CASSLAVLAEISYNEQFF. The CDR3 coding sequence is TGCGCCAGCAGCTTGGCCGTTTTAGCGGAGATCTCCTACAATGAGCAGTTCTTC.

This clonotype was observed a few times. The V call is TRBV18, the J call TRBJ2-1, with D uncertain. CDR1 is KGHSH, CDR2 LQKENI, per germline. V lost 3 bases, J lost 2 bases, and 8 bases lay in between. The CDR3 has 14 amino acids. Here the CDR3 reads CASSPDGTYNEQFF. CDR3 in DNA: TGTGCCAGCTCACCCGATGGGACCTACAATGAGCAGTTCTTC.

Concerning this clonotype: At one end the junction does not follow the germline gene, possibly because of a read error. This chain joins TRBV6-1 and TRBJ2-7; 7 positions match TRBD1. The CDR3 runs 13 residues. CDR1 and CDR2 (germline): MNHNS, SASEGT. CDR3 DNA: TGTGCCTGCAGCCGGGACAGTACCTACGAGCAGTACTTC. Translated: CACSRDSTYEQYF.

This rearrangement joins TRBV19 to TRBJ1-1, with D possibly being TRBD1 (6 bases). The CDR3 covers 14 residues. The germline gives CDR1 LNHDA, CDR2 SQIVND (reference sequence). Trimming pared 7 bases from V and 1 base from J, leaving 13 bases between. The CDR3 region has the DNA TGTGCCAGTACCCCACAGGGCGGGAACACTGAAGCTTTCTTT. Its translation: CASTPQGGNTEAFF.

This clonotype was recorded many times. The rearrangement uses TRBV27 and TRBJ2-5; D remains unclear. From germline, CDR1 is MNHEY and CDR2 SMNVEV (reference sequence). Trimming pared 0 bases from V and 7 bases from J, leaving 9 bases between. This CDR3 has 13 amino acids. The CDR3 is CASSLSTSRTQYF. The CDR3 DNA is TGTGCCAGCAGTTTATCGACGAGCAGGACCCAGTACTTC.

The chain is built from TRBV30 and TRBJ1-1; 7 nucleotides line up with TRBD1. Germline V gene data show CDR1 as GTSNPN and CDR2 as SVGIG (reference sequence). CDR3 size: 14 residues. Losses at the gene ends were 4 bases for V and 2 bases for J; bases not matched to a gene: 7. The CDR3 DNA sequence: TGTGCCTGGAATGAGATAGGGGGCAACACTGAAGCTTTCTTT. Translated, it gives CAWNEIGGNTEAFF.

The count of this clonotype is one. The chain has TRBV19 and TRBJ2-1, with 10 bases identical to TRBD1. CDR3 length equals 16 residues. The ends lost 4 bases at V and 10 bases at J; junction bases unmatched: 13. Germline values: CDR1 LNHDA, CDR2 SQIVND (reference sequence). The DNA for the CDR3 is TGTGCCAGTAGTAATCCGGGACAGGGGCCCTTAGGGGAGCAGTTCTTC. Its translation: CASSNPGQGPLGEQFF. The full variable domain, with the rest looked up from reference TRBV19 and TRBJ2-1, is DGGITQSPKYLFRKEGQNVTLSCEQNLNHDAMYWYRQDPGQGLRLIYYSQIVNDFQKGDIAEGYSVSREKKESFPLTVTSAQKNPTAFYLCASSNPGQGPLGEQFFGPGTRLTVL.

The table lists this clonotype with many counts. V is TRBV3-1 and J is TRBJ2-7, with 8 bases that match TRBD2. The CDR3 totals 18 residues. V lost 0 bases to trimming and J lost 4 bases; unmatched junction nucleotides: 14. Germline CDR1 LGHDT, CDR2 YNNKEL (reference sequence). For the CDR3, the DNA is TGTGCCAGCAGCCAAGATTTAGCGGGACCCATCACTACTTACGAGCAGTACTTC. Protein product: CASSQDLAGPITTYEQYF.

This clonotype was seen repeatedly, ten times or more. The rearrangement joins TRBV6-1 to TRBJ2-5; 12 bases fit TRBD2. Germline CDR1 is MNHNS and CDR2 is SASEGT. The CDR3 is 15 residues long. The V segment lost 5 bases and the J segment 5 bases; nucleotides outside the gene matches: 6. Written as DNA, the CDR3 is TGTGCCAGCAGTAGGACTAGCGGGACGCGGGAGACCCAGTACTTC. It codes for CASSRTSGTRETQYF.

This clonotype occurred many times. This chain joins TRBV18 and TRBJ2-1, with D perhaps TRBD1 (5 bases). Trimming pared 2 bases from V and 0 bases from J, leaving 11 bases between. The CDR3 contains 16 residues. The germline gives CDR1 KGHSH, CDR2 LQKENI. The CDR3 spells CASSPRWGSSYNEQFF. CDR3 coding DNA: TGTGCCAGCTCACCAAGGTGGGGCAGCTCCTACAATGAGCAGTTCTTC.

As concerns this clonotype: A much larger clone sits a single nucleotide away, making a read error possible. The rearrangement uses TRBV6-1 and TRBJ2-1, with D maybe TRBD1 (5 bases). V was clipped by 2 bases and J by 13 bases, with 24 bases between them. CDR1 MNHNS and CDR2 SASEGT come from the germline V gene. This CDR3 spans 16 amino acids. The CDR3 is CASSEYGRAFQETQFF. Written as DNA, the CDR3 is TGTGCCAGCAGTGAATACGGCAGGGCTTTCCAAGAGACCCAGTTCTTC.

The chain carries TRBV10-3 and TRBJ2-3; 12 nucleotides line up with TRBD2. The V segment lost 4 bases and the J segment 3 bases; nucleotides outside the gene matches: 2. Germline CDR1 and CDR2: ENHRY and SYGVKD. The CDR3 has 15 residues. The CDR3: CAISGLAGETDTQYF. CDR3 coding DNA: TGTGCCATCAGTGGACTAGCGGGAGAGACAGATACGCAGTATTTT.

In its sample, this clonotype was seen once. V is TRBV6-1 and J is TRBJ1-1, with a tentative D call TRBD1 (6 bases). V was pared by 4 bases and J by 2 bases, with 11 bases between. The CDR3 totals 14 residues. The germline V gene encodes CDR1 MNHNS and CDR2 SASEGT. The CDR3 protein is CASSGTALNTEAFF. As DNA, the CDR3 is TGTGCCAGCAGTGGGACAGCCCTTAACACTGAAGCTTTCTTT.

This clonotype occurred many times. The rearrangement uses TRBV20-1 and TRBJ1-2, with 7 bases lining up with TRBD1. The CDR3 is 14 amino acids. Losses at the gene ends were 4 bases for V and 6 bases for J; bases not matched to a gene: 11. Germline CDR1 is DFQATT and CDR2 is SNEGSKA (reference sequence). In DNA, the CDR3 is TGCAGTGCTACGCGATCAGGGGGTAAAAATGGCTACACCTTC. It encodes CSATRSGGKNGYTF.

This clonotype was picked up many times. This chain uses TRBV12-3 or TRBV12-4 with TRBJ2-1, with TRBD2 identical over 13 bases. V shed 5 bases, J shed 5 bases, and the junction held 6 bases outside the gene matches. The CDR3 covers 16 residues. For the CDR3, the DNA is TGTGCCAGCAGTCCCCGGACTAGCGGGAGAAACAATGAGCAGTTCTTC. Translation gives CASSPRTSGRNNEQFF.

The chain couples TRBV10-1 to TRBJ2-1; the D is unclear. This CDR3 comprises 17 residues. CDR1 and CDR2 (germline): WNHNN, SYGVQD (reference sequence). The V end lost 0 bases, the J end lost 0 bases, and 12 bases lay between the germline ends. CDR3 amino acids: CASSESSRSSSYNEQFF. The CDR3 DNA reads TGCGCCAGCAGTGAGTCGTCCCGTTCTAGCTCCTACAATGAGCAGTTCTTC.

The rearrangement joins TRBV3-1 to TRBJ2-4; 12 bases map to TRBD2. Germline CDR1 is LGHDT and CDR2 is YNNKEL (reference sequence). V was pared by 0 bases and J by 7 bases, with 10 bases of the junction left unmatched. The CDR3 runs 18 residues. CDR3 coding DNA: TGTGCCAGCAGCCAAGATTCCCTAGCGGGAGGGCAGGGTAACATTCAGTACTTC. It yields the protein CASSQDSLAGGQGNIQYF.

This clonotype was detected ten times or more. This rearrangement joins TRBV11-2 to TRBJ2-2; 10 bases agree with TRBD1. The CDR3 runs to 15 residues. Germline CDR1 is SGHAT and CDR2 is FQNNGV. The junction had 5 bases not matched to a gene; V was cut back by 6 bases and J by 4 bases. CDR3 nucleotide sequence: TGTGCCAGCAGACCGGGACAGGGGTCCACCGGGGAGCTGTTTTTT. It is translated as CASRPGQGSTGELFF. The whole variable domain, filled in from reference TRBV11-2 and TRBJ2-2, reads EAGVAQSPRYKIIEKRQSVAFWCNPISGHATLYWYQQILGQGPKLLIQFQNNGVVDDSQLPKDRFSAERLKGVDSTLKIQPAKLEDSAVYLCASRPGQGSTGELFFGEGSRLTVL.

This clonotype has at least ten counts. One end of the junction fails to match germline, which may point to a read error. The chain recombines TRBV9 with TRBJ2-3; tentative D call: TRBD1 (8 bases). The CDR3 is 14 amino acids. CDR1 SGDLS and CDR2 YYNGEE come from the germline V gene. The CDR3 here is CASSGTGSTDTQYF. The CDR3 coding sequence is TGCGCCAGCAGCGGGACAGGTAGCACAGATACGCAGTATTTT. The complete variable domain, with remaining parts taken from reference TRBV9 and TRBJ2-3, reads DSGVTQTPKHLITATGQRVTLRCSPRSGDLSVYWYQQSLDQGLQFLIQYYNGEERAKGNILERFSAQQFPDLHSELNLSSLELGDSALYFCASSGTGSTDTQYFGPGTRLTVL.

This clonotype has a count of ten or more. This sequence joins TRBV28 and TRBJ1-6, with no clear D. The CDR3 loop spans 13 amino acids. Germline CDR1 is MDHEN and CDR2 is SYDVKM. Trimming left V 5 bases short and J 6 bases short, with 8 bases between. CDR3 loop: CASSRGINSPLHF. CDR3 in DNA: TGTGCCAGCAGTCGGGGAATTAATTCACCCCTCCACTTT.

This clonotype was picked up a small number of times. This chain joins TRBV19 and TRBJ1-2; no definite D call. This CDR3 is built from 16 residues. V lost 4 bases to trimming and J lost 5 bases, with 20 bases between them. The germline CDR1 and CDR2 sequences are LNHDA and SQIVND (reference sequence). The CDR3 DNA is TGTGCCAGTAGTAACCCCTTCTCAACCGGGAGTTATGGCTACACCTTC. This gives the protein CASSNPFSTGSYGYTF.

This clonotype was found many times. The chain recombines TRBV5-1 with TRBJ2-6; unclear D gene. This CDR3 comprises 14 residues. From germline, CDR1 is SGHRS and CDR2 YFSETQ. Trimming removed 5 bases from V and 0 bases from J, with 6 bases in between. In DNA, the CDR3 is TGCGCCAGCAGTCACGGCTCTGGGGCCAACGTCCTGACTTTC. It yields the protein CASSHGSGANVLTF.

The V call is TRBV7-9, the J call TRBJ2-5; TRBD2 agrees at 10 bases. The CDR3 consists of 13 residues. J was trimmed by 12 bases and V by 2 bases; bases with no gene match: 6. The germline CDR1 and CDR2 sequences are SEHNR and FQNEAQ (reference sequence). The DNA of the CDR3 is TGTGCCAGCAGCTTACCCGGACTAGCGGATAAGTACTTC. Its translation: CASSLPGLADKYF. The entire variable domain, with the rest obtained from reference TRBV7-9 and TRBJ2-5, is as follows: DTGVSQNPRHKITKRGQNVTFRCDPISEHNRLYWYRQTLGQGPEFLTYFQNEAQLEKSRLLSDRFSAERPKGSFSTLEIQRTEQGDSAMYLCASSLPGLADKYFGPGTRLLVL.